This entry features one T cell receptor beta chain sequence. Its antigen is undetermined. The repertoire was sequenced with immunoSEQ multiplex PCR; TCRdb's copy has only in-frame clones and lacks some. The sample has roughly 120,000 clones, 88% seen once. The data originate from a study of cytomegalovirus exposure and HLA in healthy donors. Study-wide context: Later analysis reported that the 110 or so validation repertoires shared the platform of the 500 to 850 first-cohort repertoires. Study outcomes and limitations: Subsequent analysis of the roughly 120 validation repertoires found a tendency for first-cohort TCR clusters to co-occur. Accounts indicate the classifier identified cytomegalovirus status with strong specificity and sensitivity. Despite most TCR sequences being rare, some public TCRs occurred in many donors.

The V gene's germline CDR1 is MNHNY and CDR2 SVGAGI (reference sequence). CDR3 length: 14 residues. The J segment lost 4 bases and the V segment lost 5 bases, leaving 6 bases of the junction unmatched. The sample was PBMCs. This chain uses TRBV6-6 with TRBJ1-2; 8 bases align to TRBD1. The origin of this receptor is a man between 18 and 29 years old in good health and CMV-seronegative. This CDR3 is CASSTRDRFYGYTF. As DNA, the CDR3 is TGTGCCAGCAGTACGCGGGACAGGTTCTATGGCTACACCTTC.